A selection of T cell receptor beta chains follows, all from one sample in a study of shared clonotypes between healthy human individuals. Sequenced by immunoSEQ multiplex PCR; TCRdb stores in-frame clones only, minus some. The data hold under 650,000 clones, with about 96% observed a single time. Material: naive CD4+ T cells sorted from blood. The receptors were gathered from a woman younger than 45 in good health. The CDR3 runs from the conserved cysteine through the conserved F or W. A D gene is named only where the DNA matches it firmly. Only part of the rows carry a size: once, few, many, or a class if the clone is expanded.

v_gene	len	d_gene	j_gene	abundance	CDR3nt	CDR3aa
TRBV27	14	TRBD1	TRBJ2-7	once	TGTGCCAGCAGAGGGACAGGGTCGGGTAACGAGCAGTACTTC	CASRGTGSGNEQYF
TRBV18	16	NA	TRBJ2-5	NA	TGTGCCAGCTCACCACCGGGCCAGGCGTACCAAGAGACCCAGTACTTC	CASSPPGQAYQETQYF
TRBV10-1	16	TRBD1	TRBJ2-7	NA	TGCGCCAGCAGTGAGTCCGGACAGGACGGTCCCTACGAGCAGTACTTC	CASSESGQDGPYEQYF
TRBV6-6	12	NA	TRBJ1-1	NA	TGTGCCAGCAGACTACAGGGCACTGAAGCTTTCTTT	CASRLQGTEAFF
TRBV5-6	14	TRBD1	TRBJ1-4	once	TGTGCCAGCAGCCGGGAGGGGGCGGGTGAAAAACTGTTTTTT	CASSREGAGEKLFF
TRBV5-1	16	TRBD2	TRBJ2-7	NA	TGCGCCAGCAGCCCTGGGTCCGTGGCGGGAGGATACGAGCAGTACTTC	CASSPGSVAGGYEQYF
TRBV2	15	TRBD2	TRBJ2-7	once	TGTGCCAGCAGTGGATTAGCGGGATCCTTCTACGAGCAGTACTTC	CASSGLAGSFYEQYF
TRBV19	13	NA	TRBJ2-3	NA	TGTGCCAGTACCACAGCCCGAGCGGATACGCAGTATTTT	CASTTARADTQYF
TRBV6-5	14	NA	TRBJ1-1	NA	TGTGCCAGCATTACCCGGGGTCATCACACTGAAGCTTTCTTT	CASITRGHHTEAFF
TRBV20-1	11	NA	TRBJ2-3	NA	TGCAGTGCCCTAGGAGAGTCCGCGCAGTATTTT	CSALGESAQYF
TRBV5-1	16	NA	TRBJ1-4	NA	TGCGCCAGCAGCCGGTGGTATCCCGCAACTAATGAAAAACTGTTTTTT	CASSRWYPATNEKLFF
TRBV2	14	TRBD1	TRBJ2-2	NA	TGTGCCAGCAGTGGACAGGGGAGCACCGGGGAGCTGTTTTTT	CASSGQGSTGELFF
TRBV28	13	TRBD1	TRBJ2-7	NA	TGTGCCAGCAGCCCCGGACAGGACTACGAGCAGTACTTC	CASSPGQDYEQYF
TRBV6-1	15	NA	TRBJ1-5	NA	TGTGCCAGCATACCTCAGCAGGGGTTCAGGGGACCCCAGCATTTT	CASIPQQGFRGPQHF
TRBV28	13	NA	TRBJ1-2	NA	TGTGCCAGCAGTTTTACCAGGGCCAGGGGCTACACCTTC	CASSFTRARGYTF
TRBV6-1	15	TRBD1	TRBJ2-3	NA	TGTGCCAGCAAGGGACAGGGAAGTGTCGCAGATACGCAGTATTTT	CASKGQGSVADTQYF
TRBV9	15	NA	TRBJ1-2	NA	TGTGCCAGCAGCGAGTGGGGCGCCGGCAACTATGGCTACACCTTC	CASSEWGAGNYGYTF
TRBV5-1	18	TRBD1	TRBJ2-1	NA	TGCGCCAGCAGCTTGTACGGACAGGGGTCGATTGCCTACAATGAGCAGTTCTTC	CASSLYGQGSIAYNEQFF
TRBV2	13	NA	TRBJ2-7	NA	TGTGCCAGCCGGGACGGGACGATACGGGAGCAGTACTTC	CASRDGTIREQYF
TRBV5-4	12	NA	TRBJ2-1	once	TGTGCCACCCTATTCCCCCTTGGCGAGCAGTTCTTC	CATLFPLGEQFF
TRBV7-9	15	TRBD1	TRBJ2-7	once	TGTGCCAGCAGCTCGTCGACAGGGATCGGACGGGAGCAGTACTTC	CASSSSTGIGREQYF
TRBV5-1	14	NA	TRBJ1-4	NA	TGCGCCAGCAGTACAGGGAATGCTGGTGAAAAACTGTTTTTT	CASSTGNAGEKLFF
TRBV11-2	17	TRBD2	TRBJ2-5	NA	TGTGCCAGCAGCTTACCCCCCGGACTAGCGGGAGCGGAGACCCAGTACTTC	CASSLPPGLAGAETQYF
TRBV5-1	13	TRBD2	TRBJ2-1	NA	TGCGCCACCAGGACTAGCGACTACAATGAGCAGTTCTTC	CATRTSDYNEQFF
TRBV4-2	16	NA	TRBJ2-2	NA	TGTGCCAGCAGCCAAAGTCGCGGAGCAAACACCGGGGAGCTGTTTTTT	CASSQSRGANTGELFF
TRBV10-3	15	TRBD1	TRBJ2-5	NA	TGTGCCATCAGTGGGACGGGACAGGGTGAGGAGACCCAGTACTTC	CAISGTGQGEETQYF
TRBV11-1	13	NA	TRBJ1-5	NA	TGTGCCAGCAGCTTAGGACAGAATCAGCCCCAGCATTTT	CASSLGQNQPQHF
TRBV5-1	18	TRBD1	TRBJ2-7	NA	TGCGCCAGCAGCTTGTTTGTTTTACTACCGGGACAGGGTAACGAGCAGTACTTC	CASSLFVLLPGQGNEQYF
TRBV30	14	TRBD2	TRBJ2-1	NA	TGTGCCTCCAGGACTAGCGGAACCTACAATGAGCAGTTCTTC	CASRTSGTYNEQFF
TRBV4-2	17	TRBD2	TRBJ2-7	NA	TGTGCCAGCAGCCAAGTCGGGACTAGCGGTACAGCCTACGAGCAGTACTTC	CASSQVGTSGTAYEQYF
TRBV4-2	12	NA	TRBJ1-2	few	TGTGCCAGCAGCCAAGACGTGGATGGCTACACCTTC	CASSQDVDGYTF
TRBV6-1	15	NA	TRBJ2-7	NA	TGTGCCAGCAGTGAAAGGCGTCAGAGCTCCTACGAGCAGTACTTC	CASSERRQSSYEQYF
TRBV27	14	TRBD2	TRBJ2-7	NA	TGTGCCAGCAGGACGGCTAGCGGGACCTACGAGCAGTACTTC	CASRTASGTYEQYF
TRBV18	17	NA	TRBJ2-6	NA	TGTGCCAGCTCACCACGGGGGTCGGACTCTGGGGCCAACGTCCTGACTTTC	CASSPRGSDSGANVLTF
TRBV6-5	15	TRBD1	TRBJ2-7	NA	TGTGCCAGCAGGCCGGACAGGGCCTTTTCCTACGAGCAGTACTTC	CASRPDRAFSYEQYF
TRBV27	15	NA	TRBJ1-2	NA	TGTGCCAGCAGTTCCCTCGTCGGAGGGAGCTATGGCTACACCTTC	CASSSLVGGSYGYTF
TRBV2	11	NA	TRBJ2-1	NA	TGTGCCAGCAGTGTAGTCGGTGAGCAGTTCTTC	CASSVVGEQFF
TRBV5-1	12	NA	TRBJ1-2	few	TGCGCCAGCAGCGTCGACAGCTATGGCTACACCTTC	CASSVDSYGYTF
TRBV18	13	TRBD1	TRBJ1-1	NA	TGTGCCAGCTCACGGTCAGGGGGGGCTGAAGCTTTCTTT	CASSRSGGAEAFF
TRBV7-9	15	NA	TRBJ2-5	NA	TGTGCCAGCAGCACCATCGGGGGCGGGGGAGAGACCCAGTACTTC	CASSTIGGGGETQYF
TRBV14	17	NA	TRBJ2-3	NA	TGTGCCAGCAGCCAACCCCCTCGGTCGGGAATCGCAGATACGCAGTATTTT	CASSQPPRSGIADTQYF
TRBV6-1	13	NA	TRBJ2-1	NA	TGTGCCAGCAGTTCCGGGTATACGTATGAGCAGTTCTTC	CASSSGYTYEQFF
TRBV7-8	14	NA	TRBJ1-1	NA	TGTGCCAGCAGCCCGACCGACACAGACACTGAAGCTTTCTTT	CASSPTDTDTEAFF
TRBV10-2	13	NA	TRBJ2-6	NA	TGCGCCAGCAGTGAAGGCGGGGCCAACGTCCTGACTTTC	CASSEGGANVLTF
TRBV25-1	12	NA	TRBJ2-3	NA	TGTGCCAGCAGTGACAGGGCGGCGACGCAGTATTTT	CASSDRAATQYF
TRBV2	14	NA	TRBJ1-1	NA	TGTGCCAGCAGTGCGCCGGAAAGGAGGTCTGAAGCTTTCTTT	CASSAPERRSEAFF